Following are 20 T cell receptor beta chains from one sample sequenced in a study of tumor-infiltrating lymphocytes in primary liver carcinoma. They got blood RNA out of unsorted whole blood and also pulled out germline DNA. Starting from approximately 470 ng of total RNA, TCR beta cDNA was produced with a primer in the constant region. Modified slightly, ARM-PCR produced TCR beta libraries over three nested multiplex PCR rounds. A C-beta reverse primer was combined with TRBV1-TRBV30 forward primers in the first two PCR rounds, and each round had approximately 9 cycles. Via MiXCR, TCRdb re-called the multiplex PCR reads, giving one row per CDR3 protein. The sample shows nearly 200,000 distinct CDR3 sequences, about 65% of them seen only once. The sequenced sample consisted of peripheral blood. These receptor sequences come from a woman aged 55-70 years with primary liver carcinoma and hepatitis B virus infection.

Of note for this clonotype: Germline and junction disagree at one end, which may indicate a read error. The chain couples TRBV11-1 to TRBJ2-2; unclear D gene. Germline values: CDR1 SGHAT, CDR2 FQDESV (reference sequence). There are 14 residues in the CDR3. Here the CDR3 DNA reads TGTGCCAGCAGCTCAGGACCGAACGCCGGGGAGCTGTTTTTT. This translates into CASSSGPNAGELFF.

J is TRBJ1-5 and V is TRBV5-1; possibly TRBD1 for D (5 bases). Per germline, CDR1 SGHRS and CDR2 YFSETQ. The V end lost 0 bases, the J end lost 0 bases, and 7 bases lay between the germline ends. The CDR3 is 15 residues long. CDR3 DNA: TGCGCCAGCAGCTTGGATGGGGGTAGCAATCAGCCCCAGCATTTT. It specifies CASSLDGGSNQPQHF.

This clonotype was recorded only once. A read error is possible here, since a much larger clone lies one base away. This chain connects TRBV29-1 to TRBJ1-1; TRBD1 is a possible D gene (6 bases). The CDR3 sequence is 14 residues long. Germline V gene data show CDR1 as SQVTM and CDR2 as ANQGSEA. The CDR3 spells CSARGGGGHTEASF. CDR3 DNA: TGCAGCGCTAGGGGAGGGGGAGGGCACACTGAAGCTTCCTTT.

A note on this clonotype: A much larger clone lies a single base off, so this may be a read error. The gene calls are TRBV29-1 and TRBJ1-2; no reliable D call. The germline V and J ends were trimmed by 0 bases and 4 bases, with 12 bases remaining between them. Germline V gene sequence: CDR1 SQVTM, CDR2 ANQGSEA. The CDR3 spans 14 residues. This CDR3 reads CSVEDPGHIYGYTF. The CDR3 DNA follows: TGCAGCGTTGAAGACCCCGGGCACATCTATGGCTACACCTTC.

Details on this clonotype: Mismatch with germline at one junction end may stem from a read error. CDR3 DNA sequence: TGTGCCAGCAGCTCAGATCCTAGCGGGAGGGGCACAGATACGCAATATTTC. The encoded protein is CASSSDPSGRGTDTQYF. The chain employs TRBV11-2 and TRBJ2-3, with 12 bases identical to TRBD2. This CDR3 is built from 17 residues. Germline V gene data show CDR1 as SGHAT and CDR2 as FQNNGV.

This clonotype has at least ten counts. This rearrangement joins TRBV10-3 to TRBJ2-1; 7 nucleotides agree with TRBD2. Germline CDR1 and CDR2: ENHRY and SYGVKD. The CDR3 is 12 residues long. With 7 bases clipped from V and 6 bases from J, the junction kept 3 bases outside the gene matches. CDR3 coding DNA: TGTGCCATCAACAGCGGGACCAATGAGCAGTTCTTC. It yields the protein CAINSGTNEQFF.

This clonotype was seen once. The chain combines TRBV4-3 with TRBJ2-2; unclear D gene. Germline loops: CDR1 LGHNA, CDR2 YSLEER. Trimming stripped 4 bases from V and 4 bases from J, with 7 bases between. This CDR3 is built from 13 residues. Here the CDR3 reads CASSPQRTGELFF. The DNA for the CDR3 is TGCGCCAGCAGCCCCCAACGCACCGGGGAGCTGTTTTTT.

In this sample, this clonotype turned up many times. The chain's CDR3 is CASSQDWDVAGTGYF. The CDR3 nucleotides read TGTGCCAGCAGCCAAGATTGGGATGTAGCGGGCACGGGGTATTTT. The V and J genes are TRBV4-2 and TRBJ2-3, with 7 positions matching TRBD2. The J segment lost 14 bases and the V segment lost 0 bases, leaving 14 bases of the junction unmatched. The CDR3 runs 15 residues. Per the germline V gene, CDR1 is LGHNA and CDR2 is YNFKEQ.

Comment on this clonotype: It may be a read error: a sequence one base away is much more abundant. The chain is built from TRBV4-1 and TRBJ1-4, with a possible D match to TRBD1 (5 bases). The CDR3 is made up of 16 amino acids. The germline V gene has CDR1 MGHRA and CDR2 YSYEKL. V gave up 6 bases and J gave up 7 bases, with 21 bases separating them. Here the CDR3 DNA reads TGCGCCAGCAGAAAACTGGGGGGGGGATGCAGTGAAAAACTGTTTTTT. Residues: CASRKLGGGCSEKLFF.

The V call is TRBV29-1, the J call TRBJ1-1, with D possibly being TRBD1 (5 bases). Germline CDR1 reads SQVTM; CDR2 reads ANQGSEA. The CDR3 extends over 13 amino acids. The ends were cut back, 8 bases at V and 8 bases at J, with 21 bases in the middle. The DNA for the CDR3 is TGCAGCCCTGGCCGGGGCAGGGAAGGCGAAGCTTTCTTT. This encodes CSPGRGREGEAFF. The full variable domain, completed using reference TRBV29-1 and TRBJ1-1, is SAVISQKPSRDICQRGTSLTIQCQVDSQVTMMFWYRQQPGQSLTLIATANQGSEATYESGFVIDKFPISRPNLTFSTLTVSNMSPEDSSIYLCSPGRGREGEAFFGQGTRLTVV.

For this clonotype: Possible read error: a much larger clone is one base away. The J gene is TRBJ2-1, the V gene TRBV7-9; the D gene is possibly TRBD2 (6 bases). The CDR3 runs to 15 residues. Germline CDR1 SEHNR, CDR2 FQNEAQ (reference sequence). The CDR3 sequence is CASSLSGASYNEQLF. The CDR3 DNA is TGTGCCAGCAGCTTATCGGGAGCCTCCTACAATGAGCAGCTCTTC.

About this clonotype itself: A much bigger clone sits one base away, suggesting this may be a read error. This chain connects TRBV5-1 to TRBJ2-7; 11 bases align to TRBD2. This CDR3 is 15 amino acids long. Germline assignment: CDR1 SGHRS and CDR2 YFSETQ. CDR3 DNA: TGCGCCATCAGCTCGGGGACTAGCGGAGGCTACGAGCAGTACTTC. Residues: CAISSGTSGGYEQYF.

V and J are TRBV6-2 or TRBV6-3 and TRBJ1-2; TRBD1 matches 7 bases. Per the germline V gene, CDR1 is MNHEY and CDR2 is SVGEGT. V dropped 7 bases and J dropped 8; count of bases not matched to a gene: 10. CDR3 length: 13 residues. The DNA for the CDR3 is TGTGCCAGCAATGAAACAGGGGAGCACGGCTACACCTTC. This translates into CASNETGEHGYTF.

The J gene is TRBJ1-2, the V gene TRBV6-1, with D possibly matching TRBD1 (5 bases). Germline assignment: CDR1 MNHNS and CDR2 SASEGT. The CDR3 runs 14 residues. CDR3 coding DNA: TGTACCAACAGTGTTGGGGCCTCCGACTATGGCTACACCTTC. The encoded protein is CTNSVGASDYGYTF.

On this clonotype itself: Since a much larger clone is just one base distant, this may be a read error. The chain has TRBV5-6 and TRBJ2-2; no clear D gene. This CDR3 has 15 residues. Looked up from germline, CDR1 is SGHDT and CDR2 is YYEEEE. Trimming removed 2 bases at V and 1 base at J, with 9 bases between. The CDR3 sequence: CASSFAPLNTGELFF. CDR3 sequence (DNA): TGTGCCAGCAGCTTCGCACCCCTGAACACCGGGGAGCTGTTTTTT.

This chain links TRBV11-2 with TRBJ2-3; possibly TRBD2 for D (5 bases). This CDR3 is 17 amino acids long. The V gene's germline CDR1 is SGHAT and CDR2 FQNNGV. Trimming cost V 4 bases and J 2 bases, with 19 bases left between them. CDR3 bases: TGTGCCAGCAGCTCCCGGAGGCTGGCGTGGTTCACAGATACGCAGTATTTT. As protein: CASSSRRLAWFTDTQYF.

CDR3 protein: CASKIPGGRGSPLHF. The DNA of the CDR3 is TGTGCCAGCAAGATCCCGGGGGGTAGGGGGTCACCCCTCCACTTT. The chain is built from TRBV11-2 and TRBJ1-6; tentatively, D is TRBD1 (6 bases). Germline V lookup: CDR1 SGHAT, CDR2 FQNNGV. The CDR3 loop spans 15 amino acids. Trimming pared 7 bases from V and 10 bases from J, leaving 20 bases between.

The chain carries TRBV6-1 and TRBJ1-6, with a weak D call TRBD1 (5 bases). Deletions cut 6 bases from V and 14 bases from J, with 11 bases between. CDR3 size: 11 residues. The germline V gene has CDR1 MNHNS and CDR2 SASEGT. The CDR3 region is CASRWRGTLHF. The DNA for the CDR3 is TGTGCCAGCAGGTGGAGGGGTACCCTCCACTTT.

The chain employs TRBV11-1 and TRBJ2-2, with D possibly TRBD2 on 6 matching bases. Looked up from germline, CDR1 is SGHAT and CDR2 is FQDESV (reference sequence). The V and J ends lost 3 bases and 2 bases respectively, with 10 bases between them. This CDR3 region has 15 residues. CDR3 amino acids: CASSFGRGNTGELFF. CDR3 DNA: TGTGCCAGCAGCTTTGGGCGGGGCAACACCGGGGAGCTGTTTTTT.

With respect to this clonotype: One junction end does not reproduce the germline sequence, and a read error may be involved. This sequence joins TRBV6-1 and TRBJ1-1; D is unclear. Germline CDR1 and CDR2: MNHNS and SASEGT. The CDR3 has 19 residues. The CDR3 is CASSVGRPKAYPDNTEAFF. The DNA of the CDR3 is TGTGCCAGCAGTGTCGGCAGGCCTAAGGCATACCCGGATAACACTGAGGCTTTCTTT.